This TCR beta chain originates from a study of human thymus T cells. Points on this clone: Its antigen is still unknown.

Only four of the eight donors provided an approximately 0.45-1 mL blood sample. Blood DNA came from all available leukocytes, not a fixed cell number. The germline V gene encodes CDR1 LNHDA and CDR2 SQIVND (reference sequence). The CDR3 runs 13 residues. V was clipped by 4 bases and J by 5 bases, with 10 bases between them. Clones were read by immunoSEQ multiplex PCR, and TCRdb kept only the in-frame ones, dropping some. The table records tens of thousands of clones, about 94% of them present only once. Findings and caveats of the study: Across thymic and blood repertoires, the usage of V and J genes appeared to be biased.

This clonotype was obtained from a boy less than two years old with a congenital heart defect but otherwise immunologically healthy. The chain employs TRBV19 and TRBJ2-3; D may be TRBD1 (6 bases). Sequencing was done on a sample of blood. This chain's CDR3 is CASSSNRVDTQYF. CDR3 sequence (DNA): TGTGCCAGTAGTAGTAACAGGGTAGATACGCAGTATTTT.